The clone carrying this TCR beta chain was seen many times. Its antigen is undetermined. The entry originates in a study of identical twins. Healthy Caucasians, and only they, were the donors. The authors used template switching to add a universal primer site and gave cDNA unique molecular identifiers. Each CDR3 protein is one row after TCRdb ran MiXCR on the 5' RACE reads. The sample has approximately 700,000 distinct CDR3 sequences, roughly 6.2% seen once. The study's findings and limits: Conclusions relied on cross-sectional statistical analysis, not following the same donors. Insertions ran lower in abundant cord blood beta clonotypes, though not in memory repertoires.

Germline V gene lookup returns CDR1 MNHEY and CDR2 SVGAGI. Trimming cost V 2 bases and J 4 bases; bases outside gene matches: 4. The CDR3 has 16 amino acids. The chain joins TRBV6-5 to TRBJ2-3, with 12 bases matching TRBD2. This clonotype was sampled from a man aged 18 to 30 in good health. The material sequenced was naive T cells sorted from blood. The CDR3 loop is CASSYPSGRGPDTQYF. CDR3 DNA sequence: TGTGCCAGCAGTTACCCTAGCGGGAGGGGGCCAGATACGCAGTATTTT.